The source of this T cell receptor (beta chain) is a study of OX40 agonist ivuxolimab in advanced cancers. This table comes from immunoSEQ multiplex PCR, and its TCRdb copy is limited to in-frame clones, with some not included. The repertoire has over 60,000 clones, roughly nine tenths of them found once; the top ten carry about 0.99%. The CDR3 is made up of 14 amino acids. Germline V gives CDR1 GTSNPN, CDR2 SVGIG (reference sequence). Trimming took 6 bases from V and 7 from J; bases not matched to a gene: 11. The receptor was isolated from an adult with an advanced solid tumor such as melanoma, head and neck, liver or kidney cancer. The material was CD4+ or CD8+ T cells sorted from blood, obtained in a trial of the OX40 agonist ivuxolimab. The V gene is TRBV30, the J gene TRBJ1-5; 8 bases are a match to TRBD1. The CDR3 spells CACLQGTGDQPQHF. In DNA form, the CDR3 reads TGTGCCTGTCTGCAAGGGACAGGAGACCAGCCCCAGCATTTT.